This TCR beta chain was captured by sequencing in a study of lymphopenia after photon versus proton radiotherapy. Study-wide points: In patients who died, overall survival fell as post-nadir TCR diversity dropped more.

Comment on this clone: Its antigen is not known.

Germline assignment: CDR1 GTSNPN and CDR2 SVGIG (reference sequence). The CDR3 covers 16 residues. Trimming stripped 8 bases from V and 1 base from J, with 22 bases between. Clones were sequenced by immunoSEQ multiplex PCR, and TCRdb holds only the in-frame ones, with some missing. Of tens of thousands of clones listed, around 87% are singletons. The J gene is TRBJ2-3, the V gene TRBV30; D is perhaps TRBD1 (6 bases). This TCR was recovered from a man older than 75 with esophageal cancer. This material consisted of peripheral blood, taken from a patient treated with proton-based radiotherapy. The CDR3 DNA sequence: TGTGCCCTGGGATCCGGGCCAGGGGCCGGCACAGATACGCAGTATTTT. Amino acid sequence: CALGSGPGAGTDTQYF.